This T cell receptor beta chain was sequenced in a study of early T cells in non-severe SARS-CoV-2 infection. Study at large: It was bulk RNA from unsorted whole blood that was sequenced, and the chains were unpaired. General study points: In VDJdb matching, anti-spike CD8 responses were favored while private and CD4 specificities went missing.

Remarks on this clonotype: Its antigen is unknown.

Unique molecular identifiers were added to individual cDNA molecules. TCRdb fed the 5' RACE reads into MiXCR, producing one record per CDR3 protein. The data contain 64,000 or so distinct CDR3 sequences, 11% of them seen just once; the ten biggest clones take up roughly 3%. The V gene end was trimmed by 5 bases and the J gene end by 2 bases; junction bases not matched to a gene: 11. The V gene's germline CDR1 is SEHNR and CDR2 FQNEAQ (reference sequence). This CDR3 region has 16 residues. Source: whole blood, taken at baseline. This sequence joins TRBV7-9 and TRBJ2-7; 8 bases are shared with TRBD2. This TCR came from an adult who was a healthcare worker with PCR-confirmed SARS-CoV-2 infection or an uninfected control (not recorded which). The CDR3 spells CASSPLLGSGAYEQYF. The CDR3 DNA is TGTGCCAGCAGCCCGCTTTTGGGTAGCGGGGCCTACGAGCAGTACTTC.